A single T cell receptor beta chain is shown here with its context. The read terminates 3 residues ahead of where the CDR3 ends, so the germline J gene completes it. Germline CDR1 DFQATT, CDR2 SNEGSKA (reference sequence). V was clipped by 0 bases and J by 5 bases, with 13 bases between them. CDR3 length: 15 amino acids. Prevalent HPV16 infections were excluded; only incident single HPV16 infections included. The data originate from a study of T cells in women clearing cervical HPV infection. The assay was immunoSEQ multiplex PCR, and TCRdb's table has in-frame clones only and misses some. This repertoire comprises about 48,000 clones; its ten largest clones make up around 1.5%.

This TCR came from a woman between 18 and 70 years old with a cervical HPV16 infection that either progressed to CIN3+ or cleared (not recorded which). V gene TRBV20-1 combines with J gene TRBJ1-4, with D possibly being TRBD1 (6 bases). Sequencing was done on a sample of blood buffy coat. CDR3 residues: CSARDMAGVNEKLFF. The CDR3 bases that were read are TGCAGTGCTAGAGATATGGCAGGGGTGAATGAAAAA.